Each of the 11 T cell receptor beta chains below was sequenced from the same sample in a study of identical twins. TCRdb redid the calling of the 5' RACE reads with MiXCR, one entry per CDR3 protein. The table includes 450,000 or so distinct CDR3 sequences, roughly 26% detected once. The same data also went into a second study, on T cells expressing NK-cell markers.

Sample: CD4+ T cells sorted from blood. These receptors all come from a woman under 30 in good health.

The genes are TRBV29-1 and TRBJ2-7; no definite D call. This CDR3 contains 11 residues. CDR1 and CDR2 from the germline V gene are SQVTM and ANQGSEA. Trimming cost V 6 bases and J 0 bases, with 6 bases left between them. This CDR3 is CSVMTSYEQYF. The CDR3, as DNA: TGCAGCGTGATGACCTCCTACGAGCAGTACTTC.

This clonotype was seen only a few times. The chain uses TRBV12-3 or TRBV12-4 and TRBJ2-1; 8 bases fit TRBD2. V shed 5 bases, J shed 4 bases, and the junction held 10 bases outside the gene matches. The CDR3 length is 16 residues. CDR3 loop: CASSGGSGRAYNEQFF. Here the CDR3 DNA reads TGTGCCAGCAGTGGGGGGTCCGGGAGGGCTTACAATGAGCAGTTCTTC.

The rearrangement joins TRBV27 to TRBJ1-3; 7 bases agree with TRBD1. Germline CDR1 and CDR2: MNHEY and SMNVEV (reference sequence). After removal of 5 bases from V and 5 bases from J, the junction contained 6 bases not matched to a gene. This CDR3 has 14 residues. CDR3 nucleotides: TGTGCCAGCAGTCCGACAGGGACTAGAAACACCATATATTTT. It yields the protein CASSPTGTRNTIYF.

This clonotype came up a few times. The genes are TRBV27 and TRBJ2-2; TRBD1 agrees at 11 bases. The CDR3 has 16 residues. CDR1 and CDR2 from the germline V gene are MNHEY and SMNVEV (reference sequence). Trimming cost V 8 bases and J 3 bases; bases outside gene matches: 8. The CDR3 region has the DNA TGTGCCAGCGCACGGACAGGGGGCGCTTACACCGGGGAGCTGTTTTTT. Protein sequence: CASARTGGAYTGELFF.

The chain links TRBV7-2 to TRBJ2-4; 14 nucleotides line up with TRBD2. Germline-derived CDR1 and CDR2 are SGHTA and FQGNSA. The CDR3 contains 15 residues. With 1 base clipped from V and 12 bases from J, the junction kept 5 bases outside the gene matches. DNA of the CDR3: TGTGCCAGCAGCTTAGTTGGGACTAGCGGGGGTAATCAGTACTTC. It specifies CASSLVGTSGGNQYF.

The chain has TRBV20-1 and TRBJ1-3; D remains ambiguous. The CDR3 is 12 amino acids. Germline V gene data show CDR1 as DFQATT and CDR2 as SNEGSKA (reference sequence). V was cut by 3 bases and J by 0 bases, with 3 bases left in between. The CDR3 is CSARDSGNTIYF. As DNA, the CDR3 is TGCAGTGCTAGGGACTCTGGAAACACCATATATTTT.

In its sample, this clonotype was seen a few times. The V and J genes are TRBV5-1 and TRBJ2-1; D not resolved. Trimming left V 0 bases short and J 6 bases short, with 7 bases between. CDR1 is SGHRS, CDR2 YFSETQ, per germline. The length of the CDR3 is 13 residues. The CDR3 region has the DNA TGCGCCAGCAGCTTGGATATTGTCAATGAGCAGTTCTTC. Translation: CASSLDIVNEQFF.

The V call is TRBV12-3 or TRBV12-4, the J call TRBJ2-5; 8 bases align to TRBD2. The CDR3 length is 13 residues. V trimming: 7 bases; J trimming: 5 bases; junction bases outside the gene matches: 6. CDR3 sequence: CASTGGGGETQYF. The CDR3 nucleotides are TGTGCCAGCACCGGGGGCGGGGGGGAGACCCAGTACTTC.

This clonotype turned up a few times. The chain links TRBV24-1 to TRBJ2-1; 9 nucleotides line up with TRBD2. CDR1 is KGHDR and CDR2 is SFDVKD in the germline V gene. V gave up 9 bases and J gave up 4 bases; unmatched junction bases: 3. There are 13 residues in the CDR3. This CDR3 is CATSTSGYNEQFF. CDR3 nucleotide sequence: TGTGCCACCTCGACTAGCGGATACAATGAGCAGTTCTTC.

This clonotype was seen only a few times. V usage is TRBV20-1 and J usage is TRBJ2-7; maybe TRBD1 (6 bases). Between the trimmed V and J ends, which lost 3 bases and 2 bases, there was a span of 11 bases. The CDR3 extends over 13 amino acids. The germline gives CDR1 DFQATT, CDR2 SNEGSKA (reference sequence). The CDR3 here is CSASRDNTYEQYF. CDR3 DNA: TGCAGTGCTAGTAGGGACAATACCTACGAGCAGTACTTC.

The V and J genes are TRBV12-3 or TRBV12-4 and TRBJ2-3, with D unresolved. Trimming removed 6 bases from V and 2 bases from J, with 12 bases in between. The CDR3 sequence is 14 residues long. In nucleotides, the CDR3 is TGTGCCAGCAGCAGCGCCCCGAACACAGATACGCAGTATTTT. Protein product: CASSSAPNTDTQYF.